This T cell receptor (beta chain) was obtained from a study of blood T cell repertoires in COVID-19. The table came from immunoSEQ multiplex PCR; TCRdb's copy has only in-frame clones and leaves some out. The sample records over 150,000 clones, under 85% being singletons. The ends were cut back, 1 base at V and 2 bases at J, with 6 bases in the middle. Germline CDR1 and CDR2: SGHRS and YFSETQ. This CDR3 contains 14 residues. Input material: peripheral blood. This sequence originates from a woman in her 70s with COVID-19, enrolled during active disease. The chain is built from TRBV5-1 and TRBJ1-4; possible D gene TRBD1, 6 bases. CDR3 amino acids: CASSLTGTNEKLFF. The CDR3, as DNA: TGCGCCAGCAGCTTGACAGGGACTAATGAAAAACTGTTTTTT.